The subject of this entry is one T cell receptor beta chain. Clones were read by immunoSEQ multiplex PCR, and TCRdb kept only the in-frame ones, dropping some. Of 40,000 to 45,000 clones listed, 85% to 95% are singletons. This specimen comes from a study of T cell changes during pregnancy in multiple sclerosis. Germline lookup yields CDR1 MNHEY and CDR2 SMNVEV (reference sequence). Trimming pared 5 bases from V and 1 base from J, leaving 20 bases between. This CDR3 region has 17 residues. The chain joins TRBV27 to TRBJ1-1, with D tentatively TRBD1 (6 bases). The receptor comes from a female donor with multiple sclerosis, enrolled in a pregnancy study. The sequencing here drew on CD4+ T cells from peripheral blood mononuclear cells, taken in the third trimester of pregnancy. CDR3 sequence reads: CASSQRGGDRGNTEAFF. The CDR3, as DNA: TGTGCCAGCAGTCAAAGGGGGGGGGATAGAGGGAACACTGAAGCTTTCTTT.